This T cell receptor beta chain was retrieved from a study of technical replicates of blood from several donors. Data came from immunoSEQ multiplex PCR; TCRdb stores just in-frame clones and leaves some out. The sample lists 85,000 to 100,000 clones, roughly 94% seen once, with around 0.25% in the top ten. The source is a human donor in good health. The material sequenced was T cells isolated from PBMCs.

The CDR3 spells CAIKGQGVNEQFF. For the CDR3, the DNA is TGTGCCATCAAAGGCCAGGGGGTCAATGAGCAGTTCTTC. The chain is built from TRBV10-3 and TRBJ2-1; 7 bases are a match to TRBD1. Per germline, CDR1 ENHRY and CDR2 SYGVKD. Trimming took 7 bases from V and 6 from J; bases not matched to a gene: 6. The CDR3 spans 13 residues.